This T cell receptor beta chain was identified during a study of blood T cells in healthy people across ages. The trim removed 6 bases at V and 5 bases at J, leaving 7 bases unmatched. Looked up from germline, CDR1 is MNHEY and CDR2 is SVGEGT. This CDR3 has 14 amino acids. Combining a sample-barcoded 5' primer with a J-beta primer mix, a second PCR ran for roughly 7 to 12 cycles. Each sample yielded at least 3 million CDR3-containing paired-end reads. TCRdb reprocessed the 5' RACE reads with MiXCR, giving one entry per CDR3 protein. The table has 1.5 million to 2 million distinct CDR3 sequences, around half seen once.

V and J are TRBV6-2 or TRBV6-3 and TRBJ2-1; TRBD1 matches 7 bases. The source material was blood. The receptor comes from a woman between 40 and 55 years old in good health. CDR3: CASRLQQGDNEQFF. The CDR3 bases are TGTGCCAGCAGGTTACAGCAGGGGGACAATGAGCAGTTCTTC.